Listed below are T cell receptor beta chains from one sample, sequenced in a study of blood T cells in healthy people across ages. TCRdb used MiXCR to reprocess the 5' RACE reads, holding one entry per CDR3 protein. The sample lists more than 750,000 distinct CDR3 sequences; about 29% were seen once. This sample also belongs to another study, concerning T cells of mothers and their children.

The material sequenced was blood. The receptors were sampled from a woman in her forties in good health. The CDR3 runs from the conserved cysteine through the conserved F or W. D genes are given only for firm matches. Not all rows give a size; the values are once, few, many and, for expanded clones, a class.

clone_size,v_call,d_call,j_call,cdr3_aa,cdr3_nt
NA,TRBV5-1,NA,TRBJ2-7,CASSLAGSQSYEQYF,TGCGCCAGCAGCTTGGCCGGGTCACAGTCCTACGAGCAGTACTTC
NA,TRBV28,NA,TRBJ1-1,CASSLPLQGRGNTEAFF,TGTGCCAGCAGTTTACCGCTACAGGGTAGGGGCAACACTGAAGCTTTCTTT
many,TRBV20-1,NA,TRBJ1-2,CSARARVSNYGYTF,TGCAGTGCTAGAGCTAGGGTCTCTAACTATGGCTACACCTTC
many,TRBV14,NA,TRBJ2-7,CASSQGSRYEQYF,TGTGCCAGCAGCCAAGGATCCCGCTACGAGCAGTACTTC
NA,TRBV5-6,TRBD1,TRBJ2-5,CASSPDRWGKETQYF,TGTGCCAGCTCACCGGACAGGTGGGGGAAAGAGACCCAGTACTTC
NA,TRBV5-1,NA,TRBJ2-6,CASKSQGTSGANVLTF,TGCGCCAGCAAAAGTCAGGGAACATCTGGGGCCAACGTCCTGACTTTC
few,TRBV6-5,NA,TRBJ2-2,CASSYSDRTATGELFF,TGTGCCAGCAGTTACTCTGACCGGACAGCCACCGGGGAGCTGTTTTTT
few,TRBV10-3,TRBD1,TRBJ2-3,CAISESPQGAQSTDTQYF,TGTGCCATCAGTGAGTCGCCCCAGGGGGCGCAAAGCACAGATACGCAGTATTTT
few,TRBV20-1,TRBD2,TRBJ2-5,CSASRTPSGGRETQYF,TGCAGTGCTAGTCGTACGCCTAGCGGGGGGCGGGAGACCCAGTACTTC
few,TRBV7-8,NA,TRBJ1-2,CASSFRDGSNYGYTF,TGTGCCAGCAGCTTTCGGGACGGTAGTAACTATGGCTACACCTTC
few,TRBV4-2,NA,TRBJ1-1,CASSQDREVNTEAFF,TGTGCCAGCAGCCAAGATCGTGAGGTGAACACTGAAGCTTTCTTT
NA,TRBV29-1,TRBD2,TRBJ2-1,CSGLTGGSEQFF,TGCAGCGGTTTAACGGGGGGAAGTGAGCAGTTCTTC
NA,TRBV20-1,TRBD1,TRBJ1-3,CSARKGQVTGNTIYF,TGCAGTGCTAGAAAGGGACAGGTCACTGGAAACACCATATATTTT
NA,TRBV29-1,TRBD1,TRBJ2-5,CSVAQGEETQYF,TGCAGCGTTGCCCAGGGGGAAGAGACCCAGTACTTC
few,TRBV15,NA,TRBJ2-7,CATSAPNPAYDEQYF,TGTGCCACCAGCGCACCCAATCCCGCCTACGACGAGCAGTACTTC
NA,TRBV5-5,NA,TRBJ1-1,CASSFDNLLNTEAFF,TGTGCCAGCAGCTTCGACAATTTACTGAACACTGAAGCTTTCTTT
many,TRBV4-1,TRBD1,TRBJ1-2,CASSERQGIGYTF,TGCGCCAGCAGCGAAAGACAGGGCATCGGCTACACCTTC
NA,TRBV7-2,NA,TRBJ2-5,CTSSYLFGETQYF,TGTACCAGCAGCTATCTATTTGGGGAGACCCAGTACTTC
NA,TRBV12-3/TRBV12-4,NA,TRBJ2-2,CASSPSGALNTGELFF,TGTGCCAGCAGTCCTTCAGGGGCCCTGAACACCGGGGAGCTGTTTTTT
few,TRBV9,TRBD1,TRBJ1-1,CASSAREGGEAFF,TGTGCCAGCAGCGCCAGGGAAGGGGGCGAAGCTTTCTTT
many,TRBV10-3,NA,TRBJ2-3,CAITDSPTDTQYF,TGTGCCATCACGGACAGTCCCACAGATACGCAGTATTTT
NA,TRBV14,NA,TRBJ1-1,CASSQVLGTVEAFF,TGTGCCAGCAGCCAAGTTTTAGGCACAGTTGAAGCTTTCTTT
many,TRBV20-1,TRBD2,TRBJ2-1,CSARRLAGLSSYNEQFF,TGCAGTGCTAGAAGGCTAGCGGGGTTATCCTCCTACAATGAGCAGTTCTTC
few,TRBV27,NA,TRBJ2-7,CASSEGGASYEQYF,TGTGCCAGCAGCGAAGGGGGGGCTTCCTACGAGCAGTACTTC
few,TRBV3-1,TRBD2,TRBJ2-1,CASSQLAGEDYNEQFF,TGTGCCAGCAGCCAGTTAGCGGGGGAAGACTACAATGAGCAGTTCTTC
few,TRBV18,TRBD1,TRBJ2-5,CASSPTRAYRGPRETQYF,TGTGCCAGCTCACCCACCAGGGCCTACAGGGGGCCGAGGGAGACCCAGTACTTC
NA,TRBV7-2,TRBD2,TRBJ2-1,CASSLGSGGTYEQFF,TGTGCCAGCAGCTTGGGGAGCGGGGGGACATATGAGCAGTTCTTC
NA,TRBV12-5,NA,TRBJ1-2,CASGLVGPGADVSSYGYTF,TGTGCTAGTGGTTTGGTGGGGCCGGGGGCCGATGTTAGCTCCTATGGCTACACCTTC
few,TRBV4-1,NA,TRBJ1-1,CASSQDRGRYTEAFF,TGCGCCAGCAGCCAAGATCGGGGCAGGTACACTGAAGCTTTCTTT
NA,TRBV7-9,NA,TRBJ2-1,CASSLAKDSTNEQFF,TGTGCCAGCAGCTTAGCGAAGGACTCCACCAATGAGCAGTTCTTC
many,TRBV9,NA,TRBJ2-6,CASSVELSSGANVLTF,TGTGCCAGCAGCGTTGAGCTTAGCTCTGGGGCCAACGTCCTGACTTTC
NA,TRBV12-3/TRBV12-4,TRBD1,TRBJ2-7,CASSMRTGGSYEQYF,TGTGCCAGCAGTATGCGGACAGGGGGCTCTTACGAGCAGTACTTC
NA,TRBV12-3/TRBV12-4,TRBD2,TRBJ2-5,CASSYRGDYNEQYF,TGTGCCAGCAGTTACCGGGGGGACTACAATGAGCAGTACTTC
many,TRBV20-1,NA,TRBJ1-1,CSALEPTTEAFF,TGCAGTGCGCTGGAGCCCACCACTGAAGCTTTCTTT
once,TRBV5-1,NA,TRBJ1-2,CASRSGRGFPIVGYTF,TGCGCCAGCAGGTCCGGGCGGGGGTTTCCTATAGTGGGCTACACCTTC
few,TRBV5-1,TRBD1,TRBJ1-1,CASSLGTGRPVKAFF,TGCGCCAGCAGCTTGGGGACAGGCAGGCCCGTCAAAGCTTTCTTT
NA,TRBV27,TRBD1,TRBJ1-5,CASSSGRGTGHQPQHF,TGTGCCAGCAGTTCGGGCCGGGGGACAGGGCATCAGCCCCAGCATTTT
NA,TRBV4-2,NA,TRBJ2-5,CASSQDSLRTSNEQYF,TGTGCCAGCAGCCAAGATTCCCTAAGAACTAGCAATGAGCAGTACTTC
few,TRBV18,TRBD1,TRBJ2-4,CASGQGAADKNIQYF,TGTGCCAGTGGACAGGGGGCGGCGGACAAAAACATTCAGTACTTC
many,TRBV20-1,TRBD1,TRBJ1-2,CSAQGQGRGYGYTF,TGCAGTGCCCAGGGACAGGGGCGCGGCTATGGCTACACCTTC
few,TRBV24-1,TRBD1,TRBJ1-4,CATSDHGTVNEKLFF,TGTGCCACCAGTGATCACGGGACAGTGAATGAAAAACTGTTTTTT
many,TRBV2,TRBD1,TRBJ1-1,CASSDGGQAAEAFF,TGTGCCAGCAGTGATGGGGGACAGGCCGCTGAAGCTTTCTTT
few,TRBV12-3/TRBV12-4,NA,TRBJ2-1,CASSSARESYNEQFF,TGTGCCAGCAGTTCGGCCCGGGAGTCCTACAATGAGCAGTTCTTC
NA,TRBV29-1,NA,TRBJ2-5,CSVVRGQETQYF,TGCAGCGTTGTAAGGGGACAAGAGACCCAGTACTTC
few,TRBV28,NA,TRBJ1-2,CASSTPTTGMANYGYTF,TGTGCCAGCAGTACACCAACTACAGGCATGGCTAACTATGGCTACACCTTC
many,TRBV28,NA,TRBJ2-5,CASSFPSGSGETQYF,TGTGCCAGCAGTTTCCCCTCGGGGAGTGGAGAGACCCAGTACTTC
few,TRBV4-2,TRBD1,TRBJ2-7,CASSQERDRGYEQYF,TGTGCCAGCAGCCAAGAAAGGGACAGGGGTTACGAGCAGTACTTC
many,TRBV20-1,NA,TRBJ2-7,CSARRPSSYEQYF,TGCAGTGCTAGGCGGCCTAGCTCCTACGAGCAGTACTTC
few,TRBV28,TRBD1,TRBJ1-2,CASRGQGAERGYTF,TGTGCCAGCAGGGGACAGGGAGCCGAGAGGGGCTACACCTTC
few,TRBV24-1,NA,TRBJ2-3,CATSDYGSGSDTQYF,TGTGCCACCAGTGATTACGGCTCAGGGTCAGATACGCAGTATTTT
NA,TRBV28,NA,TRBJ2-1,CASSLGVNSYNEQFF,TGTGCCAGCAGTTTGGGGGTTAACTCCTACAATGAGCAGTTCTTC
few,TRBV12-3/TRBV12-4,NA,TRBJ1-2,CASSRGPSYGYTF,TGTGCCAGCAGTCGCGGACCGAGCTATGGCTACACCTTC
NA,TRBV7-9,TRBD2,TRBJ2-1,CASSSSIGLAGHYNEQFF,TGTGCCAGCAGCTCATCTATCGGACTAGCGGGGCATTACAATGAGCAGTTCTTC
many,TRBV28,NA,TRBJ2-7,CASSPGQYERYF,TGTGCCAGCAGCCCCGGACAGTACGAGCGGTACTTC
many,TRBV27,TRBD1,TRBJ1-2,CATRDRRSYGYTF,TGTGCCACCCGGGACAGACGCTCCTATGGCTACACCTTC
NA,TRBV5-1,NA,TRBJ2-5,CASSLDGFQETLYF,TGCGCCAGCAGCTTAGACGGCTTCCAAGAGACCCTGTACTTC
NA,TRBV7-2,NA,TRBJ2-2,CASSARLGTGELFF,TGTGCCAGCAGCGCCCGACTGGGCACCGGGGAGCTGTTTTTT
NA,TRBV7-2,NA,TRBJ1-4,CASSLRWGMANEKRFF,TGTGCCAGCAGCTTACGTTGGGGGATGGCTAATGAAAAACGGTTTTTT